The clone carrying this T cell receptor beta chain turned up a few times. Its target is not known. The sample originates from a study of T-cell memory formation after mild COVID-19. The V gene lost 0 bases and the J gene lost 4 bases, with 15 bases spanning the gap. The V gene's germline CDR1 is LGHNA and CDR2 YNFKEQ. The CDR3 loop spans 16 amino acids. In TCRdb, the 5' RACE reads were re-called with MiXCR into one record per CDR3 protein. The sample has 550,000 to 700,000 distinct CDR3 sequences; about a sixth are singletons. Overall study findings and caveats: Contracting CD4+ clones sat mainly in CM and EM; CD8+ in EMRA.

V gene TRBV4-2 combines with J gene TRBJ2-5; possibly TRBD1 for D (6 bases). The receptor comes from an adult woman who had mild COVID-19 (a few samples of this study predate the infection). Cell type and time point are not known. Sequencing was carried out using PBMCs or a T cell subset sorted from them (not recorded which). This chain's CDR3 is CASSQDLGQLGETQYF. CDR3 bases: TGTGCCAGCAGCCAAGACCTAGGACAGCTAGGAGAGACCCAGTACTTC.